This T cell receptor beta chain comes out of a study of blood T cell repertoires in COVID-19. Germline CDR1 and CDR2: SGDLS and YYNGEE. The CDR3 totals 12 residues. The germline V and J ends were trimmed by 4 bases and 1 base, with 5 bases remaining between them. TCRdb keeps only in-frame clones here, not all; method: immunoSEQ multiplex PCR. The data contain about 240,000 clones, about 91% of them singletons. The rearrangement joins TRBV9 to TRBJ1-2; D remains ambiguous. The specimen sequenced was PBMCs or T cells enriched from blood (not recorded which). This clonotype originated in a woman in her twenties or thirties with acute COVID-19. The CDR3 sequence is CASSRDNYGYTF. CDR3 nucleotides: TGTGCCAGCAGCCGGGATAACTATGGCTACACCTTC.